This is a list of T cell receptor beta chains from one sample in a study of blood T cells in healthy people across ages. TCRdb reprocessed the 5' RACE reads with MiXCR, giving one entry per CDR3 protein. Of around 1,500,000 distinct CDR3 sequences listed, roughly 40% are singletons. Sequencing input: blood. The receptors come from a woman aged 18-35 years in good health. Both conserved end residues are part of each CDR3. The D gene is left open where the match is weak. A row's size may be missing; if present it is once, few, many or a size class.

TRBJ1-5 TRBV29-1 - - TGCAGCGTTACCCAGGGCATTGCTCAGCCCCAGCATTTT CSVTQGIAQPQHF
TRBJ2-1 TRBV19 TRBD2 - TGTGCCAGTAGAGCACTAGCGGGGAGCTCCTACAATGAGCAGTTCTTC CASRALAGSSYNEQFF
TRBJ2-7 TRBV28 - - TGTGCCAGCAGCCCACTAGCCGACACCTACGAGCAGTACTTC CASSPLADTYEQYF
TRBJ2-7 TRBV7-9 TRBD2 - TGTGCCCGCAGCCCGGGACTAGCGGGGAGTTCCTACGAGCAGTACTTC CARSPGLAGSSYEQYF
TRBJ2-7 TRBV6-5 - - TGTGCCAGCAGTTTCCTCAGGAATGGCTACGAGCAGTACTTC CASSFLRNGYEQYF
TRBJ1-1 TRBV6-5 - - TGTGCCAGCAGTTACCTCCGGGACACCTACAACGACAGGAACACTGAAGCTTTCTTT CASSYLRDTYNDRNTEAFF
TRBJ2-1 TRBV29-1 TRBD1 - TGCAGCGTTACGGGACAGCCCTGGAGCTCCTACAATGAGCAGTTCTTC CSVTGQPWSSYNEQFF
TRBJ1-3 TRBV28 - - TGTGCCAGCAGTTCGAGGACGCGGGGGTACTCTGGAAACACCATATATTTT CASSSRTRGYSGNTIYF
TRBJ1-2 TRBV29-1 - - TGCAGCGTCGTGGACTTAAACTATGGCTACACCTTC CSVVDLNYGYTF
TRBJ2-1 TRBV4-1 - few TGCGCCAGCAGCACTCAGTGCTACAATGAGCAGTTCTTC CASSTQCYNEQFF
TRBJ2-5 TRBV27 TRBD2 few TGTGCCAGCAGCCCCGTTACTAGCGGGAGGGCACAAGAGACCCAGTACTTC CASSPVTSGRAQETQYF
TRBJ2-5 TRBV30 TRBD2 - TGTGCCTGGAGTGTACTAGCGGGTCCTAGGGAGACCCAGTACTTC CAWSVLAGPRETQYF
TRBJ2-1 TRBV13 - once TGTGCCAGCACCCCGGACGGATCCAGCTCCTACAATGAGCAGTTCTTC CASTPDGSSSYNEQFF
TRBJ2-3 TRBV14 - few TGTGCCAGCAGCCCCGGGGGCCCCTCGCAGTATTTT CASSPGGPSQYF
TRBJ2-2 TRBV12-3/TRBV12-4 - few TGTGCCAGCACCCCTACGAACACCGGGGAGCTGTTTTTT CASTPTNTGELFF
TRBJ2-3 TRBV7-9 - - TGTGCCAGCAGCTTTTTCCGGACAGCTAGCACAGATACGCAGTATTTT CASSFFRTASTDTQYF
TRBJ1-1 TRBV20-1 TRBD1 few TGCAGTCCCAAGGACAGGGGGCCTATGAACACTGAAGCTTTCTTT CSPKDRGPMNTEAFF
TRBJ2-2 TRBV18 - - TGTGCCAGCCGGACAGAGGCCGGGGAGCTGTTTTTT CASRTEAGELFF
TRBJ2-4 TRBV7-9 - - TGTGCCGGCAGCTTAGTGTCGACTTACGACTCCTACAATGAGCAGTACTTC CAGSLVSTYDSYNEQYF
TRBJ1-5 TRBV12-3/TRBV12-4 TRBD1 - TGTGCCAGCAGGGGGACAGGGCAAACTCAGCCCCAGCATTTT CASRGTGQTQPQHF
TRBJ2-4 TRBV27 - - TGTGCCAGCAGTTTATCGCCAGGGATAAAGGGATTCATTCAGTACTTC CASSLSPGIKGFIQYF
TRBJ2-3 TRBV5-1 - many TGCGCCAGCAGCCCAATGGACAGTCTGATGAATACGCAGTATTTT CASSPMDSLMNTQYF
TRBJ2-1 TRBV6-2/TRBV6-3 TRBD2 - TGTGCTGGCAGCCGCCGGACTAGCGGGGGAATCAGGGAGCAGTTCTTC CAGSRRTSGGIREQFF
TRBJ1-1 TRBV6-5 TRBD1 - TGTGCCAGCAGTTCGGACAGGGCAGTGAACACTGAAGCTTTCTTT CASSSDRAVNTEAFF
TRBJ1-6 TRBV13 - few TGTGCCAGCACCCACGGGGGGCGCGAAAATTCACCCCTCCACTTT CASTHGGRENSPLHF
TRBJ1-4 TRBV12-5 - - TGTGCTAGTACGGGGGGTAATGAAAAACTGTTTTTT CASTGGNEKLFF
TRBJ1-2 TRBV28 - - TGTGCCAGCACCCCGACCGTTAACTATGGCTACACCTTC CASTPTVNYGYTF
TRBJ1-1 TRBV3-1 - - TGTGCCAGCAGCCAAGGGACAGCTAAGAACACTGAAGCTTTCTTT CASSQGTAKNTEAFF
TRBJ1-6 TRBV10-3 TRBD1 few TGTGCCATCAGTGACGACAGGGCCAGGAATTCACCCCTCCACTTT CAISDDRARNSPLHF
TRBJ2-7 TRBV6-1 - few TGTGCCAGCAGTGAATCACGACACTACGAGCAGTACTTC CASSESRHYEQYF
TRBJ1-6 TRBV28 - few TGTGCCAGCAGTCGACCGCGGACCGGGAGTGCTACTTATAATTCACCCCTCCACTTT CASSRPRTGSATYNSPLHF
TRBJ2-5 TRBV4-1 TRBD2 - TGCGCCAGCAGCCAAGACACTAGCGGGAGGGCCCGCGAGACCCAGTACTTC CASSQDTSGRARETQYF
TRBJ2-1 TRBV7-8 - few TGTGCCAGCAGCTCACAGCGGGCTGAGCAGTTCTTC CASSSQRAEQFF
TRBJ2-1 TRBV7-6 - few TGTGCCAGCAGCTTATTCGAAGGCGATGAGCAGTTCTTC CASSLFEGDEQFF
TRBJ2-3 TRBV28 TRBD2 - TGTGCCAGCAGCCCGGGAGGGGGGGGCCATGATACGCAGTATTTT CASSPGGGGHDTQYF
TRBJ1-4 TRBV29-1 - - TGCAGCGTCTCCGTTATGGGACAATCTGCAACTAATGAAAAACTGTTTTTT CSVSVMGQSATNEKLFF
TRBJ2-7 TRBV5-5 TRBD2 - TGTGCCAGCAGCCTAAGACTAGCGGGGCCCTACGAGCAGTACTTC CASSLRLAGPYEQYF
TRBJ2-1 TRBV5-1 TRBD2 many TGCGCCAGCAGCCCTAGCGGGGGCTACAATGAGCAGTTCTTC CASSPSGGYNEQFF
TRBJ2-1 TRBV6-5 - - TGTGCCAGCAGTTACCGAGAGACTAGGAATGAGCAGTTCTTC CASSYRETRNEQFF
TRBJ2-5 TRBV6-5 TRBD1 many TGTGCCAGCAGTACAGGGGGAGAGACCCAGTACTTC CASSTGGETQYF
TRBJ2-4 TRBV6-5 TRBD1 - TGTGCCAGCAGTTCGGGACAGGGGTTCATTCAGTACTTC CASSSGQGFIQYF
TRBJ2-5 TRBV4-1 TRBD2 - TGCGCCAGCAGCCAAGACCCAGGGAGACTAGCGGGGGGGAACCCCCCAGAGACCCAGTACTTC CASSQDPGRLAGGNPPETQYF
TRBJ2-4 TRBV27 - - TGTGCCAGCAGTTCCTGGACCGGAGGCAAAAACATTCAGTACTTC CASSSWTGGKNIQYF
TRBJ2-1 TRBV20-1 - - TGCAGTGCTAGCGACCCGGATACGTACAATGAGCAGTTCTTC CSASDPDTYNEQFF
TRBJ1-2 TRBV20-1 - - TGCAGTGCTAGAGTCGCAGGAGACCTTATGGGCTACACCTTC CSARVAGDLMGYTF
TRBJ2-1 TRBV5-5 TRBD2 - TGTGCCAGCAGCTTGTATGCTAGCGGGGTGTACAATGAGCAGTTCTTC CASSLYASGVYNEQFF
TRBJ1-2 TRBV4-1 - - TGCGCCAGCAGCCAAGTGTTATCGGACGACTATGGCTACACCTTC CASSQVLSDDYGYTF
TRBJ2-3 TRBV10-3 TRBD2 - TGTGCCATCAGTTCCGGAGCCGGGGGGGATACGCAGTATTTT CAISSGAGGDTQYF
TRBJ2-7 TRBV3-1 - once TGTGCCAGCAGCCCCCATGGGGACTTAGACTCCTACGAGCAGTACTTC CASSPHGDLDSYEQYF
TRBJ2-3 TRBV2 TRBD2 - TGTGCCAGCATAGGACTAGCGGGAGGAGTCAGCACAGATACGCAGTATTTT CASIGLAGGVSTDTQYF
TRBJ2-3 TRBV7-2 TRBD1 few TGTGCCAGCAGCCAGGGATCCGGGACAGTCGTCACAGATACGCAGTATTTT CASSQGSGTVVTDTQYF
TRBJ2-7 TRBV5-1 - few TGCGCCAGCAGCTCTGAACAGGGAGGTCGAAGGGAGCAGTACTTC CASSSEQGGRREQYF
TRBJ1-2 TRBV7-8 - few TGTGCCAGCAGCTCGGAGGGTTTGTTCGCCGGTTATGGCTACACCTTC CASSSEGLFAGYGYTF
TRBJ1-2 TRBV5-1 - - TGCGCCAGCAGCTTGGAAATTTCCGACCCGCGCTACACCTTC CASSLEISDPRYTF
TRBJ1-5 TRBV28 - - TGTGCCAGCAGTTCAATGGACACCTACAATCAGCCCCAGCATTTT CASSSMDTYNQPQHF